The present T cell receptor (beta chain) was sequenced within a study of blood T cell repertoires in COVID-19. This clone was seen more than once but under ten times. Authors' processing steps: Estimation of nucleated cell counts was performed using reference gene primer amplification. Data came from immunoSEQ multiplex PCR; TCRdb stores just in-frame clones and leaves some out. V and J calls and clone size are given by that table; D and trimming were obtained from the DNA. The sample holds 200,000 to 250,000 clones, around nine tenths seen once. This clonotype was obtained from a woman aged 70 to 79 with active or convalescent COVID-19. The sequenced material came from peripheral blood.

DNA for the CDR3: TGTGCCACCAGCAGATCCAGGGACAGCGCTGAAGCTTTCTTT. Translation: CATSRSRDSAEAFF. This chain links TRBV15 with TRBJ1-1, with 7 nucleotides matching TRBD1. The CDR3 runs 14 residues. The V and J ends lost 2 bases and 6 bases, in that order; junction bases with no gene match: 6. CDR1 is LNHNV, CDR2 YYDKDF, per germline (reference sequence).